The TCR beta chain under discussion was sequenced for a study of PD-1 blockade in classical Hodgkin lymphoma. Points from the study as a whole: Patients starting nivolumab under 1 year after ASCT were excluded. Newly diagnosed patients had diversity similar to the baseline diversity of complete responders.

For this clone: Its target is unknown.

No patient escaped relapse after autologous stem cell transplantation, and brentuximab vedotin exposure varied. Profiling relied on immunoSEQ multiplex PCR, and the TCRdb table lists in-frame clones only, not all of them. The table lists more than 40,000 clones, roughly 80% of them singletons, with approximately 20% in the top ten. CDR1 is MDHEN and CDR2 is SYDVKM in the germline V gene. J gave up 6 bases and V 7 bases, and 12 bases lay outside the gene matches. The CDR3 sequence is 14 residues long. Sequenced material: peripheral blood mononuclear cells (PBMCs), taken at baseline. The sequence derives from a human donor with classical Hodgkin lymphoma. This sequence joins TRBV28 and TRBJ2-7, with 7 bases lining up with TRBD1. CDR3 loop: CASILGTAPSEQYF. The CDR3 DNA sequence: TGTGCCAGCATTCTCGGGACAGCGCCTTCCGAGCAGTACTTC.